This TCR beta chain was identified in a study of OX40 agonist ivuxolimab in advanced cancers. Clones were read by immunoSEQ multiplex PCR, and TCRdb kept only the in-frame ones, dropping some. The sample holds some 62,000 clones, about 92% seen once. The ends were cut back, 2 bases at V and 5 bases at J, with 10 bases in the middle. Looked up from germline, CDR1 is MNHEY and CDR2 is SMNVEV (reference sequence). The CDR3 runs to 13 residues. Autoimmune disease history or systemic immunosuppression led to patients being barred. Sampling times: baseline, cycle 4 day 1, cycle 7 day 1. Turning to this clone: As yet, its antigen is unknown.

General study results and limits: Dosing at 0.1 to 3.0 mg/kg was accompanied by clonal expansion of CD4+ and CD8+ blood T cells by week 6.

The receptor's source is an adult with an advanced solid tumor such as melanoma, head and neck, liver or kidney cancer. The source was CD4+ or CD8+ T cells sorted from blood, collected in a trial of the OX40 agonist ivuxolimab. The chain combines TRBV27 with TRBJ2-7; perhaps TRBD2 as D (5 bases). CDR3 region: CASSLRGFDEQYF. CDR3 nucleotides: TGTGCCAGCAGTTTAAGAGGGTTCGACGAGCAGTACTTC.